The sequence of this T cell receptor beta chain was determined in a study of blood T cell repertoires in COVID-19. Germline values: CDR1 MNHEY, CDR2 SMNVEV (reference sequence). With 5 bases clipped from V and 7 bases from J, the junction kept 10 bases outside the gene matches. CDR3 size: 15 residues. This clone has just one count. The method was immunoSEQ multiplex PCR; TCRdb's version includes in-frame clones alone and lacks a portion of them. The repertoire holds tens of thousands of clones, with about 82% as singletons. Sequenced sample: peripheral blood. The chain uses TRBV27 and TRBJ1-1; 10 nucleotides agree with TRBD1. This clonotype was obtained from a man aged 50 to 59 with active COVID-19. CDR3 protein: CASSPGTGAPVEAFF. The DNA for the CDR3 is TGTGCCAGCAGTCCCGGGACAGGGGCGCCCGTTGAAGCTTTCTTT.